This entry concerns a single T cell receptor (beta chain). After removal of 8 bases from V and 6 bases from J, the junction contained 8 bases not matched to a gene. Germline CDR1 SGHDT, CDR2 YYEEEE. The CDR3 has 14 residues. The data are from a study of blood T cell repertoires in COVID-19. Individuals in the exposed group had encountered a COVID-19 case within 2 weeks preceding study entry. Per the study methods: Scientists estimated how many nucleated cells there were by amplifying reference gene primers. The protocol was immunoSEQ multiplex PCR, while the TCRdb copy is restricted to in-frame clones and leaves out a portion. The V and J calls and the clone size are those of that table, but D and trimming were determined from the DNA. The table records fewer than 150,000 clones, about four fifths of them present only once.

This TCR came from a woman between 18 and 29 years old who had been exposed to COVID-19. The chain uses TRBV5-6 and TRBJ1-4; 9 nucleotides align to TRBD1. The sequenced material came from PBMCs or T cells enriched from blood (not recorded which). CDR3 DNA sequence: TGTGCCAGTCAACCCGGACAGGGGTATGAAAAACTGTTTTTT. Its translation: CASQPGQGYEKLFF.